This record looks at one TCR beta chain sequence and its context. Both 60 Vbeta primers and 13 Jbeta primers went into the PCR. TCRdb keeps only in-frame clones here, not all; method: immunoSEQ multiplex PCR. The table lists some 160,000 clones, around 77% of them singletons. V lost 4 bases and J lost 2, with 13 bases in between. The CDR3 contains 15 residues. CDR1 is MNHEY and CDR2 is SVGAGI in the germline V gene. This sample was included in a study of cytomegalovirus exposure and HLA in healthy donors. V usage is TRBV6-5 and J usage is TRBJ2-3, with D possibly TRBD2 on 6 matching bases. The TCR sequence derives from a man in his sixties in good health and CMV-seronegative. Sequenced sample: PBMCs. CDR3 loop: CASSFWGLSTDTQYF. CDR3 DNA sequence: TGTGCCAGCAGTTTCTGGGGACTTTCCACAGATACGCAGTATTTT.